The clone carrying this TCR beta chain appeared a single time. The data were obtained in a study of cytomegalovirus exposure and HLA in healthy donors. PCR primers comprised 60 Vbeta and 13 Jbeta primers. The method was immunoSEQ multiplex PCR; TCRdb's version includes in-frame clones alone and lacks a portion of them. The table includes some 97,000 clones, approximately 81% detected once. CDR1 SGHVS and CDR2 FNYEAQ come from the germline V gene. V shed 3 bases and J 2 bases; nucleotides not matched to a gene: 2. CDR3 length: 15 amino acids. The source material was PBMCs. This TCR was recovered from a male donor in good health and CMV-seropositive. The rearrangement joins TRBV7-6 to TRBJ2-1; 9 bases match TRBD1. CDR3 bases: TGTGCCAGCAGCTTCGGGACAGGGCCCTACAATGAGCAGTTCTTC. Amino acids: CASSFGTGPYNEQFF. The variable domain in full, completed from reference TRBV7-6 and TRBJ2-1, reads GAGVSQSPRYKVTKRGQDVALRCDPISGHVSLYWYRQALGQGPEFLTYFNYEAQQDKSGLPNDRFSAERPEGSISTLTIQRTEQRDSAMYRCASSFGTGPYNEQFFGPGTRLTVL.